Listed below are T cell receptor beta chains from one sample, sequenced in a study of T-cell memory formation after mild COVID-19. TCRdb recomputed calls from the 5' RACE reads with MiXCR, one row per CDR3 protein. Of 85,000 to 130,000 distinct CDR3 sequences detected, 11% appear once; the ten largest clones hold more than 35%. Sequenced input: PBMCs or a T cell subset sorted from them (not recorded which). These receptors all stem from a man between 18 and 35 years old who had mild COVID-19 (a few samples of this study predate the infection). Cell type and time point are not known. CDR3s leave out the opening cysteine and the closing phenylalanine or tryptophan. Each record gives: J gene, V gene, CDR3 protein.

j_gene: TRBJ2-5; v_gene: TRBV7-9; CDR3aa: ASSLVRLEQETQY
j_gene: TRBJ1-1; v_gene: TRBV12-3/TRBV12-4; CDR3aa: ASLAGHDEAF
j_gene: TRBJ1-5; v_gene: TRBV7-9; CDR3aa: ASSPPGGRSNQPQH
j_gene: TRBJ2-7; v_gene: TRBV10-3; CDR3aa: AISGGKTGPYEQY
j_gene: TRBJ2-1; v_gene: TRBV7-9; CDR3aa: ASRRVAEQF
j_gene: TRBJ2-7; v_gene: TRBV3-1; CDR3aa: ASSQGTHEQY
j_gene: TRBJ2-7; v_gene: TRBV19; CDR3aa: ASSITAGDPYEQY
j_gene: TRBJ2-5; v_gene: TRBV7-4; CDR3aa: ASSSGQGCVTQY
j_gene: TRBJ2-1; v_gene: TRBV7-9; CDR3aa: ASRVGQGSGNEQF
j_gene: TRBJ1-1; v_gene: TRBV12-3/TRBV12-4; CDR3aa: ASSPGGDTEAF
j_gene: TRBJ1-2; v_gene: TRBV5-6; CDR3aa: ASSWGDLELLLYGYT
j_gene: TRBJ1-1; v_gene: TRBV18; CDR3aa: ASSPTRPILEAF
j_gene: TRBJ2-7; v_gene: TRBV15; CDR3aa: ATSGPGPHHEQY
j_gene: TRBJ2-1; v_gene: TRBV6-2/TRBV6-3; CDR3aa: ASSNSGGAYNEQF
j_gene: TRBJ2-5; v_gene: TRBV13; CDR3aa: ASSLSSGGAVETQY
j_gene: TRBJ2-3; v_gene: TRBV6-6; CDR3aa: ASRVTQIAGGRDTQY
j_gene: TRBJ1-1; v_gene: TRBV6-2/TRBV6-3; CDR3aa: ASRDRGNTEAF
j_gene: TRBJ2-5; v_gene: TRBV10-3; CDR3aa: AILRDSQQETQY
j_gene: TRBJ1-1; v_gene: TRBV5-1; CDR3aa: ASSLGQANTEAF
j_gene: TRBJ2-7; v_gene: TRBV4-3; CDR3aa: ASSQDVLASIYEQY
j_gene: TRBJ1-1; v_gene: TRBV7-9; CDR3aa: ASRPPEPNTEAF
j_gene: TRBJ2-5; v_gene: TRBV24-1; CDR3aa: ATSDPTGIQETQY
j_gene: TRBJ2-5; v_gene: TRBV29-1; CDR3aa: SVDVQGFETQY
j_gene: TRBJ1-1; v_gene: TRBV6-5; CDR3aa: ASSYSEGLGEAF
j_gene: TRBJ2-3; v_gene: TRBV5-6; CDR3aa: ASTASTDTQY
j_gene: TRBJ2-1; v_gene: TRBV5-1; CDR3aa: ASSLSVLSYNEQF
j_gene: TRBJ1-1; v_gene: TRBV4-1; CDR3aa: ASSHGTVNTEAF
j_gene: TRBJ2-3; v_gene: TRBV5-1; CDR3aa: ASRVGADTQY
j_gene: TRBJ1-5; v_gene: TRBV19; CDR3aa: ASRRSGNQPQH
j_gene: TRBJ2-1; v_gene: TRBV15; CDR3aa: ATSAGLAGRWGEQF
j_gene: TRBJ2-3; v_gene: TRBV7-6; CDR3aa: ASSLEAVNTDTQY
j_gene: TRBJ2-7; v_gene: TRBV5-1; CDR3aa: ASSAAVGVGEQY
j_gene: TRBJ1-6; v_gene: TRBV5-4; CDR3aa: ASSPGLEHGFSLH
j_gene: TRBJ2-5; v_gene: TRBV10-3; CDR3aa: AIRRDSPGAQY
j_gene: TRBJ1-1; v_gene: TRBV24-1; CDR3aa: ATSDWGQGGAF
j_gene: TRBJ1-1; v_gene: TRBV4-1; CDR3aa: ASSQDSRVAAF
j_gene: TRBJ2-1; v_gene: TRBV4-1; CDR3aa: ASSQGIREYNEQF
j_gene: TRBJ2-5; v_gene: TRBV7-6; CDR3aa: ASSLGYRAGEWETQY
j_gene: TRBJ2-3; v_gene: TRBV7-6; CDR3aa: ASSSFPGYTDTQY
j_gene: TRBJ1-1; v_gene: TRBV7-3; CDR3aa: ASSLTPRGHNEAF
j_gene: TRBJ1-1; v_gene: TRBV24-1; CDR3aa: ATSGDSYAEAF
j_gene: TRBJ1-2; v_gene: TRBV6-5; CDR3aa: ASSLDVNYGYT
j_gene: TRBJ2-7; v_gene: TRBV27; CDR3aa: ASSFQGSYEQY
j_gene: TRBJ1-1; v_gene: TRBV4-1; CDR3aa: ASSHRQGNTEAF
j_gene: TRBJ2-1; v_gene: TRBV6-2/TRBV6-3; CDR3aa: ASSIPRGGNEQF
j_gene: TRBJ2-1; v_gene: TRBV6-2/TRBV6-3; CDR3aa: ASSPWRGDDEQF
j_gene: TRBJ1-5; v_gene: TRBV27; CDR3aa: ASSLRDYQPQH
j_gene: TRBJ2-3; v_gene: TRBV7-6; CDR3aa: ASASMRGSTDTQY
j_gene: TRBJ2-3; v_gene: TRBV27; CDR3aa: ASSSGRFTDTQY